This T cell receptor (beta chain) originates from a study of T cells expressing NK-cell markers. Overall study context: Source material for TCR beta repertoires consisted of sorted CD3+CD56+NKG2C+, CD3+CD56+NKG2C- and CD3+CD56-NKG2C+ T cells.

Details on this clonotype: Its specificity is not known.

Study-wide points: Where several donors were concerned, these clonotypes also led the CD3+CD56-NKG2C+ fraction.

Germline V gives CDR1 SGHTA, CDR2 FQGNSA. CDR3 length: 15 residues. No DNA is given; TCRdb re-called the 5' RACE reads and lists each CDR3 protein once. The sample totals 550,000 or so distinct CDR3 sequences; its top ten clones hold roughly 3.6%. The chain employs TRBV7-2 and TRBJ2-5. This TCR was sampled from a man aged 18 to 30 in good health. The sample taken for sequencing was blood T cells: a sorted CD56 or NKG2C T cell subset, CD4+ or CD8+ T cells, or bulk PBMC T cells (not recorded which). Here the CDR3 reads CASSFFGGVQETQYF.